This T cell receptor (beta chain) originates from a study of T-cell memory formation after mild COVID-19. Study information: TCR clusters showed largely donor specificity. Whole-study findings and limits: That cross-reactive memory joined was suggested by some responding clones appearing in pre-infection memory. There was a balanced CD4/CD8 profile in clones contracting day 15 to 85, and later expanders leaned CD4+.

This clonotype was seen more than once but under ten times. What it recognizes is unknown. V lost 3 bases to trimming and J lost 5 bases; unmatched junction nucleotides: 12. The CDR3 runs 15 residues. Looked up from germline, CDR1 is SQVTM and CDR2 is ANQGSEA. 5'RACE with constant-segment primers yielded barcoded, UMI-tagged TCR alpha and TCR beta cDNA libraries. From the 5' RACE reads, TCRdb called clonotypes with MiXCR, one entry per CDR3 protein. The data contain more than 110,000 distinct CDR3 sequences, under 30% of them singletons. The sample comprised PBMCs or a T cell subset sorted from them (not recorded which). The chain joins TRBV29-1 to TRBJ2-7; 8 nucleotides line up with TRBD1. The sequence derives from an adult woman who had mild COVID-19 (a few samples of this study predate the infection). Cell type and time point are not known. CDR3 region: CSVEGGAGGDHEQYF. CDR3 DNA: TGCAGCGTTGAGGGAGGCGCAGGGGGCGACCACGAGCAGTACTTC.